This T cell receptor beta chain was sequenced in a study of T-cell reconstitution after alpha-beta-depleted transplantation in children. The authors prepared the TCRbeta library with unique molecular identifiers. TCRdb called the PCR reads again in MiXCR, with one record for every CDR3 protein. The table lists roughly 500,000 distinct CDR3 sequences, roughly an eighth of them singletons. CDR1 and CDR2 (germline): LNHDA, SQIVND (reference sequence). The CDR3 is made up of 14 amino acids. The V and J ends lost 8 bases and 4 bases respectively, with 14 bases between them. This specimen was PBMCs from the stem cell graft donor, taken from the stem cell graft. This chain uses TRBV19 with TRBJ2-2; D tentatively fits TRBD1 or TRBD2 (5 bases each). This TCR came from a human donor who donated a stem cell graft to a child with combined immunodeficiency. Here the CDR3 reads CASLLGDGTGELFF. The CDR3 DNA follows: TGTGCCAGTCTCTTGGGGGACGGCACCGGGGAGCTGTTTTTT.